This T cell receptor (beta chain) was captured by sequencing in a study of CD8 T cells in Susac syndrome. Random hexamers were used to reverse transcribe 0.5 to 1 ug of RNA. With immunoSEQ multiplex PCR, TCR beta CDR3 was amplified across 54 Vbeta and 13 Jbeta. TCRdb itself ran the immunoSEQ multiplex PCR reads through MiXCR, one entry per CDR3 protein. The sample has roughly 120,000 distinct CDR3 sequences, 90% to 95% seen once. Sequencing of TCR beta was performed on blood CD8+ T cells and on blood CD4+ T cells. This clonotype was seen just once. The ends lost 1 base at V and 0 bases at J; junction bases unmatched: 6. The CDR3 is 16 residues long. Germline loops: CDR1 LGHDT, CDR2 YNNKEL (reference sequence).

This TCR derives from a human donor in good health. Material for sequencing was CD4+ T cells from PBMCs. The rearrangement joins TRBV3-1 to TRBJ2-7; the match to TRBD2 covers 7 bases. CDR3 sequence: CASSQVLAVPSYEQYF. The CDR3 nucleotides are TGTGCCAGCAGCCAAGTGCTAGCGGTCCCCTCCTACGAGCAGTACTTC.